This T cell receptor beta chain was retrieved from a study of CD4 T cells in relation to SARS-CoV-2 and coronaviruses. About the research overall: After roughly ten days of antigen culture, PBMC TCR beta CDR3s were sequenced.

The germline V gene encodes CDR1 SGHTA and CDR2 FQGTGA. V was cut by 1 base and J by 5 bases, with 6 bases left in between. The CDR3 is 13 amino acids. Cryopreserved PBMCs were CD4-enriched, then split into naive and memory cells. Naive or memory CD4+ cells were cultured 1:1 with T cell-depleted PBMCs plus CEF. The sample holds one count of this clone. Antigen unknown. Assay used: immunoSEQ multiplex PCR; TCRdb lists only in-frame clones, some missing. The table shows fewer than 45,000 clones, with 75% to 90% occurring only once. The receptor was isolated from an adult with COVID-19. This chain connects TRBV7-3 to TRBJ2-1; D is undetermined. The sequenced sample consisted of naive CD4+ T cells from PBMCs, cultured in vitro. Described subset: naive CD4+ T cells isolated by negative enrichment. CDR3 in amino acids: CASSLSLDNEQFF. The CDR3 region has the DNA TGTGCCAGCAGCTTAAGCCTGGACAATGAGCAGTTCTTC.